The 32 T cell receptor beta chains in this list originate from one sample, sequenced in a study of graft-versus-host responses after intestinal transplantation. Antigens for these TCRs are unknown. Measured with immunoSEQ multiplex PCR; TCRdb has only the in-frame clones, and not every one. The sample includes some 110,000 clones, over 75% of them seen just once. Sample: unstimulated CD4+ T cells sorted from spleen or lymph node cells, taken before intestinal transplant. The receptors were gathered from a human donor who received an intestinal transplant.

This chain links TRBV29-1 with TRBJ2-3; 7 bases match TRBD1. Germline V gene data show CDR1 as SQVTM and CDR2 as ANQGSEA. The CDR3 has 15 amino acids. V was pared by 0 bases and J by 5 bases, with 8 bases of the junction left unmatched. DNA for the CDR3: TGCAGCGTTGAAGATTTTGCCAGGGGGAGAGATACGCAGTATTTT. As protein: CSVEDFARGRDTQYF.

The chain joins TRBV2 to TRBJ2-7, with TRBD2 identical over 14 bases. CDR3 length: 16 residues. V gave up 6 bases and J gave up 3 bases; unmatched junction bases: 7. Germline loops: CDR1 SNHLY, CDR2 FYNNEI. This CDR3 is CASSRGLAGGNYEQYF. DNA of the CDR3: TGTGCCAGCAGCCGCGGACTAGCGGGGGGTAACTACGAGCAGTACTTC.

The chain couples TRBV9 to TRBJ1-2, with 9 bases matching TRBD1. Germline V gives CDR1 SGDLS, CDR2 YYNGEE. The CDR3 is made up of 15 amino acids. After removal of 4 bases from V and 4 bases from J, the junction contained 8 bases not matched to a gene. DNA for the CDR3: TGTGCCAGCAGCCCTCACGAGGACAGGGGCTATGGCTACACCTTC. Translated: CASSPHEDRGYGYTF.

The chain is built from TRBV30 and TRBJ2-7; 10 bases match TRBD2. CDR3 length: 14 amino acids. Trimming at V came to 0 bases and at J to 9 bases, leaving 8 bases not matched to a gene. From germline, CDR1 is GTSNPN and CDR2 SVGIG (reference sequence). CDR3 in DNA: TGTGCCTGGAGTGTACGGCTAGCGGGGGCCGGGCAGTACTTC. Residues: CAWSVRLAGAGQYF.

This clone showed up just once. J is TRBJ2-1 and V is TRBV5-4; 12 bases line up with TRBD2. The CDR3 length is 16 residues. The germline V gene has CDR1 SGHNT and CDR2 YYREEE (reference sequence). Trimming at V came to 2 bases and at J to 4 bases, leaving 4 bases not matched to a gene. The DNA for the CDR3 is TGTGCCAGCAGCTTACCGGGACTAGCGGGTTACAATGAGCAGTTCTTC. Translated, it gives CASSLPGLAGYNEQFF.

This chain uses TRBV5-5 with TRBJ2-7; TRBD2 matches at 9 bases. Germline CDR1 reads SGHKS; CDR2 reads YYEKEE (reference sequence). J lost 0 bases, V lost 0 bases, and 7 bases had no gene match. The CDR3 runs 17 residues. CDR3 protein: CASSLVAFSGSSYEQYF. DNA of the CDR3: TGTGCCAGCAGCTTGGTGGCATTTAGCGGGAGCTCCTACGAGCAGTACTTC.

This chain connects TRBV30 to TRBJ2-7, with D hard to call. Trimming removed 4 bases from V and 0 bases from J, with 13 bases in between. The CDR3 length is 14 residues. CDR1 and CDR2 from the germline V gene are GTSNPN and SVGIG (reference sequence). CDR3 sequence reads: CAWKQAGRSYEQYF. DNA for the CDR3: TGTGCCTGGAAGCAGGCAGGCCGCTCCTACGAGCAGTACTTC.

V usage is TRBV7-3 and J usage is TRBJ2-1; a weak D match, TRBD1 (5 bases). Trimming left V 7 bases short and J 9 bases short, with 16 bases between. The CDR3 sequence is 13 residues long. Germline V gene lookup returns CDR1 SGHTA and CDR2 FQGTGA. The CDR3 region is CASTISSGAEQFF. In DNA form, the CDR3 reads TGTGCCAGCACCATAAGTAGTGGGGCTGAGCAGTTCTTC.

For the CDR3, the DNA is TGTGCCAGAAGCTGGACTAGCGGGAGGCCCTACGAGCAGTACTTC. It specifies CARSWTSGRPYEQYF. The chain uses TRBV5-3 and TRBJ2-7; 14 bases line up with TRBD2. TRBV5-3 is annotated as an ORF whose role is uncertain. With 3 bases clipped from V and 2 bases from J, the junction kept 1 base outside the gene matches. The CDR3 contains 15 residues.

CDR3 loop: CASSLTSAYGYTF. Written as DNA, the CDR3 is TGTGCCAGCAGCTTAACCAGCGCCTATGGCTACACCTTC. The chain has TRBV7-2 and TRBJ1-2; D unclear. Germline V lookup: CDR1 SGHTA, CDR2 FQGNSA. The CDR3 is 13 amino acids. V lost 2 bases, J lost 4 bases, and 8 bases lay in between.

The V gene is TRBV5-1, the J gene TRBJ1-5, with 9 positions matching TRBD1. CDR1 and CDR2 from the germline V gene are SGHRS and YFSETQ. The CDR3 totals 15 residues. V lost 0 bases to trimming and J lost 6 bases; unmatched junction nucleotides: 4. The CDR3 sequence: CASSLGQGVSQPQHF. CDR3 DNA sequence: TGCGCCAGCAGCTTGGGACAGGGGGTTAGTCAGCCCCAGCATTTT.

V and J are TRBV27 and TRBJ2-1; 11 bases are shared with TRBD1. The ends lost 0 bases at V and 15 bases at J; junction bases unmatched: 7. Germline V gene lookup returns CDR1 MNHEY and CDR2 SMNVEV (reference sequence). This CDR3 comprises 14 residues. DNA for the CDR3: TGTGCCAGCAGTTTATCGAAAGGGGGACAGGGGGGGTTCTTC. Residues: CASSLSKGGQGGFF.

The CDR3 nucleotides are TGCGCCAGCAGCTCCCCGACAGGATACGAGCAGTACTTC. Protein product: CASSSPTGYEQYF. This sequence joins TRBV5-1 and TRBJ2-7; possible D gene TRBD1, 6 bases. V was clipped by 3 bases and J by 4 bases, with 11 bases between them. CDR3 length: 13 residues. CDR1 and CDR2 (germline): SGHRS, YFSETQ.

The count of this clone is one. V usage is TRBV7-2 and J usage is TRBJ2-5, with 8 bases fitting TRBD2. V shed 2 bases and J 5 bases; nucleotides not matched to a gene: 1. This CDR3 region has 13 residues. CDR1 and CDR2 (germline): SGHTA, FQGNSA. The CDR3 sequence is CASSLSGGETQYF. CDR3 nucleotide sequence: TGTGCCAGCAGCTTATCGGGAGGGGAGACCCAGTACTTC.

This chain uses TRBV29-1 with TRBJ2-7; 7 bases are shared with TRBD2. The CDR3 runs to 14 residues. Trimming removed 1 base from V and 0 bases from J; junction bases left unmatched: 3. Germline lookup yields CDR1 SQVTM and CDR2 ANQGSEA. This CDR3 reads CSVEVSGFSYEQYF. DNA of the CDR3: TGCAGCGTTGAAGTTAGCGGGTTCTCCTACGAGCAGTACTTC.

The chain recombines TRBV19 with TRBJ2-3, with TRBD2 matching over 10 bases. Germline V CDR1 and CDR2: LNHDA, SQIVND (reference sequence). The CDR3 spans 16 residues. The V and J ends lost 0 bases and 7 bases, in that order; junction bases with no gene match: 7. The CDR3 sequence: CASSIEGAGGPNTQYF. The CDR3 nucleotides are TGTGCCAGTAGTATAGAGGGAGCGGGGGGGCCCAATACGCAGTATTTT.

The chain joins TRBV5-1 to TRBJ2-3; D may be TRBD1 (5 bases). CDR1 SGHRS and CDR2 YFSETQ come from the germline V gene. This CDR3 has 11 residues. The ends were cut back, 3 bases at V and 11 bases at J, with 10 bases in the middle. CDR3 DNA sequence: TGCGCCAGCAGCTCAGGGTTACAGCAGTATTTT. Translating gives CASSSGLQQYF.

This clone was counted a single time. The gene calls are TRBV28 and TRBJ2-7, with 7 bases identical to TRBD2. The CDR3 consists of 17 residues. In germline, CDR1 is MDHEN, CDR2 SYDVKM. After removal of 8 bases from V and 0 bases from J, the junction contained 16 bases not matched to a gene. CDR3 in DNA: TGTGCCAGCGCCGGGACTAAGTGGGGAGGGAGCTCCTACGAGCAGTACTTC. Translation gives CASAGTKWGGSSYEQYF.

The rearrangement joins TRBV5-4 to TRBJ1-1; 8 bases match TRBD1. The V and J ends lost 7 bases and 0 bases, in that order; junction bases with no gene match: 11. Germline lookup yields CDR1 SGHNT and CDR2 YYREEE (reference sequence). The CDR3 totals 16 residues. The CDR3 region has the DNA TGTGCCAGCGGGTCAGGGGGCGATAGCATGAACACTGAAGCTTTCTTT. Encoded protein: CASGSGGDSMNTEAFF.

This chain uses TRBV9 with TRBJ1-4; a possible D gene is TRBD1 (6 bases). The CDR3 totals 15 residues. V dropped 1 base and J dropped 2 bases, with 9 bases sitting between them. Per germline, CDR1 SGDLS and CDR2 YYNGEE. This chain's CDR3 is CASSVTGLTNEKLFF. In DNA form, the CDR3 reads TGTGCCAGCAGCGTAACAGGGCTGACTAATGAAAAACTGTTTTTT.

The genes are TRBV10-1 and TRBJ2-7; 7 nucleotides agree with TRBD2. This CDR3 region has 17 residues. Germline loops: CDR1 WNHNN, CDR2 SYGVQD (reference sequence). Losses at the gene ends were 5 bases for V and 2 bases for J; bases not matched to a gene: 15. CDR3 bases: TGCGCCAGCAGTCCCCGCGGGAGCGCAGGGTCCCCCTACGAGCAGTACTTC. Translating it yields CASSPRGSAGSPYEQYF.

About this clone: The sample carries other DNA sequences with the same CDR3. The chain joins TRBV7-2 to TRBJ2-7, with a possible D match to TRBD2 (5 bases). CDR3 length: 13 residues. V lost 1 base and J 6 bases, leaving 10 bases between the germline ends. CDR1 and CDR2 from the germline V gene are SGHTA and FQGNSA. The CDR3 bases are TGTGCCAGCAGCTTAGAACGGGGAAGCGAGCAGTACTTC. Amino acid sequence: CASSLERGSEQYF.

The CDR3: CAWGGQGMSYEQYF. The CDR3 DNA reads as TGTGCCTGGGGAGGACAGGGGATGTCCTACGAGCAGTACTTC. The rearrangement joins TRBV30 to TRBJ2-7, with 9 nucleotides matching TRBD1. The V segment lost 5 bases and the J segment 1 base; nucleotides outside the gene matches: 6. Germline CDR1 GTSNPN, CDR2 SVGIG (reference sequence). The CDR3 contains 14 residues.

CDR3 nucleotides: TGTGCCAGCCACAGAGGGATCGCAGATACGCAGTATTTT. Residues: CASHRGIADTQYF. This chain joins TRBV28 and TRBJ2-3; D possibly corresponds to TRBD2 (5 bases). Germline CDR1 and CDR2: MDHEN and SYDVKM. Trimming took 8 bases from V and 4 from J, leaving 13 bases between them. The CDR3 extends over 13 amino acids.

The chain links TRBV2 to TRBJ1-1; D is unclear. The V gene lost 1 base and the J gene lost 13 bases, with 10 bases spanning the gap. Germline V gene sequence: CDR1 SNHLY, CDR2 FYNNEI. The CDR3 runs 11 residues. The CDR3 nucleotides are TGTGCCAGCAGTGAAGTACGGACTGTTTTCTTT. This translates into CASSEVRTVFF.

The chain joins TRBV9 to TRBJ1-1; D unclear. Germline loops: CDR1 SGDLS, CDR2 YYNGEE. V lost 0 bases and J 3 bases, leaving 9 bases between the germline ends. The CDR3 runs 14 residues. The CDR3 DNA is TGTGCCAGCAGCGTAGAGCCCGGGGACACTGAAGCTTTCTTT. This encodes CASSVEPGDTEAFF. Full variable domain (missing parts from reference TRBV9 and TRBJ1-1): DSGVTQTPKHLITATGQRVTLRCSPRSGDLSVYWYQQSLDQGLQFLIQYYNGEERAKGNILERFSAQQFPDLHSELNLSSLELGDSALYFCASSVEPGDTEAFFGQGTRLTVV.

V is TRBV7-2 and J is TRBJ2-1; 16 bases line up with TRBD2. The CDR3 spans 18 residues. Germline V CDR1 and CDR2: SGHTA, FQGNSA. After removal of 6 bases from V and 7 bases from J, the junction contained 12 bases not matched to a gene. CDR3 sequence (DNA): TGTGCCAGCAGTTATGCCGGGACTAGCGGGAGGGCCATTAATGAGCAGTTCTTC. Residues: CASSYAGTSGRAINEQFF. The full variable domain, with the rest looked up from reference TRBV7-2 and TRBJ2-1, is GAGVSQSPSNKVTEKGKDVELRCDPISGHTALYWYRQSLGQGLEFLIYFQGNSAPDKSGLPSDRFSAERTGGSVSTLTIQRTQQEDSAVYLCASSYAGTSGRAINEQFFGPGTRLTVL.

The chain recombines TRBV28 with TRBJ2-5; D gene unclear. The J call may be incorrect, as the DNA end agrees better with TRBJ2-7. The CDR3 length is 11 residues. From germline, CDR1 is MDHEN and CDR2 SYDVKM. The CDR3 here is CASSLWYEQYF. The DNA for the CDR3 is TGTGCCAGCAGTTTATGGTACGAGCAGTACTTC.

This clone was detected once. V gene TRBV7-2 combines with J gene TRBJ2-2; 7 bases map to TRBD1. The CDR3 loop spans 15 amino acids. Germline V lookup: CDR1 SGHTA, CDR2 FQGNSA. Trimming removed 2 bases from V and 5 bases from J; junction bases left unmatched: 5. Written as DNA, the CDR3 is TGTGCCAGCAGCTTATCTCAGGGGGAAACCGGGGAGCTGTTTTTT. Protein sequence: CASSLSQGETGELFF.

This clone was recorded only once. The chain joins TRBV30 to TRBJ1-2; TRBD1 is a possible D gene (6 bases). This CDR3 comprises 14 residues. V was clipped by 2 bases and J by 8 bases, with 18 bases between them. Germline lookup yields CDR1 GTSNPN and CDR2 SVGIG (reference sequence). As DNA, the CDR3 is TGTGCCTGGAGTTTTTCACAGGGCCCCGGGGGCTACACCTTC. Translation: CAWSFSQGPGGYTF.

This chain connects TRBV6-1 to TRBJ1-4, with TRBD1 as a possible D gene (5 bases). This CDR3 contains 13 residues. Germline loops: CDR1 MNHNS, CDR2 SASEGT. V lost 6 bases to trimming and J lost 8 bases, with 13 bases between them. The CDR3 spells CASSRTGREKLFF. In DNA, the CDR3 is TGTGCCAGCAGCCGAACAGGAAGAGAAAAACTGTTTTTT.

The chain links TRBV30 to TRBJ2-1; D unresolved. Germline values: CDR1 GTSNPN, CDR2 SVGIG (reference sequence). This CDR3 contains 14 residues. The V gene lost 0 bases and the J gene lost 5 bases, with 11 bases spanning the gap. CDR3 in amino acids: CAWSVRVRNNEQFF. In DNA form, the CDR3 reads TGTGCCTGGAGTGTACGGGTGCGGAACAATGAGCAGTTCTTC.